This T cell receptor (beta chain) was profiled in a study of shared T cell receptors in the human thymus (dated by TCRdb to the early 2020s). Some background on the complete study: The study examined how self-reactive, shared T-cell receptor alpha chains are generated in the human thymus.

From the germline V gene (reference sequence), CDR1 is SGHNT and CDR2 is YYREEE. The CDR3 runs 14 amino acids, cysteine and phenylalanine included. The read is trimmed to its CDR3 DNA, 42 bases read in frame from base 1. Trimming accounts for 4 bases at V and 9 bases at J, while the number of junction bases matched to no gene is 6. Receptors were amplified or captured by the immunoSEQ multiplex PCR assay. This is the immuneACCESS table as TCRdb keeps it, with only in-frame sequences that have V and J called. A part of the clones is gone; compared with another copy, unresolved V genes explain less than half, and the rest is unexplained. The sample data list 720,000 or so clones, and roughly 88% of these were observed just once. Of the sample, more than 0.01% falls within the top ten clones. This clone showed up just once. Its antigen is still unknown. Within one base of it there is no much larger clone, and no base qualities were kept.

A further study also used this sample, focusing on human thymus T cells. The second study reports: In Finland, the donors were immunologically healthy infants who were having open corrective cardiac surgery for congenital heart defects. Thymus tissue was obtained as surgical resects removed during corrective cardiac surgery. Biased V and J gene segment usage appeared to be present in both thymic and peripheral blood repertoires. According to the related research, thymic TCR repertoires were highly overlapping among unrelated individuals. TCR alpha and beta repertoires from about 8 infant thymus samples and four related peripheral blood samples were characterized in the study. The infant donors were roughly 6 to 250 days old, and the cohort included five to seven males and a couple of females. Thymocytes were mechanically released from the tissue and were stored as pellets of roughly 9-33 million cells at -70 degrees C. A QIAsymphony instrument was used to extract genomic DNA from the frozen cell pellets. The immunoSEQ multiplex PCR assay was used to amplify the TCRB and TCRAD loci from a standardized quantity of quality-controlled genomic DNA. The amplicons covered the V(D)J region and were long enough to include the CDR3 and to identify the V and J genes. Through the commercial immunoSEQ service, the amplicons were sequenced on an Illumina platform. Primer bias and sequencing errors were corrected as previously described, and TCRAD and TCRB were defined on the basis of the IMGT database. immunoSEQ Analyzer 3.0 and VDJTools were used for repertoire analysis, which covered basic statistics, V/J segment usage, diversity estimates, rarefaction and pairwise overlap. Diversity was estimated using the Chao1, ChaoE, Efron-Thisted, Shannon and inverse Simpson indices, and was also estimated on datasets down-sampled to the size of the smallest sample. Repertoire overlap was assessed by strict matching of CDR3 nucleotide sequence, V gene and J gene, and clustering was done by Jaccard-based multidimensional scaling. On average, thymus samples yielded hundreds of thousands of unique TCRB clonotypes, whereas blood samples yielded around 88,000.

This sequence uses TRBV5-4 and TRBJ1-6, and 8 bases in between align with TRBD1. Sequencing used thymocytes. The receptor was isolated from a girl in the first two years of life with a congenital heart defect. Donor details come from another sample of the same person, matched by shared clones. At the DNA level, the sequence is TGTGCCAGCAGCACCGGACAGGGCTCTTCACCCCTCCACTTT. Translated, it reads CASSTGQGSSPLHF. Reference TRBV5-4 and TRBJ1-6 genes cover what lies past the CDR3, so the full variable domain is ETGVTQSPTHLIKTRGQQVTLRCSSQSGHNTVSWYQQALGQGPQFIFQYYREEENGRGNFPPRFSGLQFPNYSSELNVNALELDDSALYLCASSTGQGSSPLHFGNGTRLTVT.